What follows describes a single T cell receptor (beta chain). Its antigen is unknown. Base qualities are not at hand, and no much larger clone is one base apart. The source of the sample is a study of blood T cell repertoires in COVID-19 (dated by TCRdb to 2020 to 2022). Turning to the overall study: Samples covering the acute and convalescent phases of COVID-19 were provided by collaborators in the United States, Italy and Spain. The material from the prospective study consisted of cDNA or gDNA derived from T cells, B-cell-depleted T cells, or PBMCs. Deeply sampled blood TCRbeta repertoires from subjects exposed to, actively infected with, or recovered from COVID-19 were included in the dataset. A freely available public database, intended as a resource for researchers studying the immune response to SARS-CoV-2, is where the repertoires were released. The samples were drawn from two sources: the first 160 participants of the ongoing ImmuneRACE study, and 950 to 1,500 subjects contributed by 6 global collaborators. The sample metadata nearly always contained a de-identified subject ID, COVID-19 status, age in years and sex. HLA class I and class II types, where available, came from metadata supplied by the sample provider rather than from assay-based typing. General conclusions and limits of the study: The amount of clinical and demographic metadata varied by source and participant and was provided uncurated.

TCRbeta CDR3 regions were amplified from genomic DNA by means of the immunoSEQ Assay, a bias-controlled multiplex PCR. Per the source publication's procedure: Within the assay, amplification of reference gene primers was used to estimate how many nucleated cells each sample contained. Sequence reads were collapsed and filtered to measure the absolute abundance of every unique TCRbeta CDR3 rearrangement. Productive Simpson clonality was computed per sample as the square root of Simpson's diversity index over productive rearrangements. As stored in TCRdb, this immuneACCESS dataset retains in-frame rearrangements with V and J assigned. A fraction of the clones does not appear; measured against another copy, unresolved V genes explain less than half of the discrepancy, and the remainder lacks a known reason. That table gives V, J and clone size, and the DNA gave D and trimming. Across this sample there are under 450,000 clones, with approximately 89% seen only once. 1.5% to 1.7% of the sample is in the top ten clones.

In Seattle, one collaborating source enrolled patients while the infection was active and tracked those patients longitudinally over the course of disease. Whole blood was collected in K2EDTA tubes by collaborating institutions according to the institutions' own protocols. For TCRbeta analysis, collaborator samples were shipped as frozen whole blood, as isolated PBMCs, or as DNA extracted from either sample type. V loses 5 bases, J loses 2 bases, and the germline ends lie 9 bases apart. In the germline V gene (reference sequence), CDR1 corresponds to SEHNR and CDR2 to FQNEAQ. The CDR3, cysteine through phenylalanine, is 13 amino acids long. Only the CDR3 portion is preserved as DNA: 39 bases, with reading frame beginning at the first base.

The material sequenced was peripheral blood. The receptor comes from a middle-aged woman with COVID-19, enrolled during active disease. Recombination connected TRBV7-9 to TRBJ2-5; the D gene is not confidently resolved. This receptor has the CDR3 CASSPTRQETQYF. The DNA is as follows: TGTGCCAGCAGCCCCACCCGGCAAGAGACCCAGTACTTC.